The sequence of this TCR beta chain was determined in a study of T cells after yellow fever vaccination. This clonotype was seen a handful of times. TCRdb reanalysed the 5' RACE reads using MiXCR and keeps one entry per CDR3 protein. The sample has some 600,000 distinct CDR3 sequences, approximately 13% seen once; the top ten hold about 15%. The sequence came from a man aged 25-45 years who received the YFV17D yellow fever vaccine. The source material was PBMCs, sampled on the day of the yellow fever booster vaccination.

CDR3 sequence (DNA): TGTGCCAGCTTCCGCTCGAGGACTAGCGGGACTATCTTCGACAATGAGCAGTTCTTC. Residues: CASFRSRTSGTIFDNEQFF. The chain combines TRBV7-8 with TRBJ2-1, with 12 positions matching TRBD2. J was trimmed by 5 bases and V by 8 bases; bases with no gene match: 19. There are 19 residues in the CDR3. Germline V gene lookup returns CDR1 SGHVS and CDR2 FQNEAQ.